This passage covers 7 T cell receptor beta chains from one sample sequenced in a study of CD8 T cells in ankylosing spondylitis. MiXCR was run by TCRdb on the 5' RACE reads, yielding one entry per CDR3 protein. Seen here are a few hundred thousand distinct CDR3 sequences, more than 9% observed once, and the top ten hold about 19%. The specimen sequenced was blood, either unsorted or a sorted T cell fraction (not recorded which). Receptors were obtained from a male donor with ankylosing spondylitis or in good health (not recorded which).

This clonotype was seen ten or more times. The gene calls are TRBV20-1 and TRBJ2-3, with 12 bases fitting TRBD2. V shed 3 bases and J 1 base; nucleotides not matched to a gene: 2. The CDR3 spans 15 residues. Germline V gene data show CDR1 as DFQATT and CDR2 as SNEGSKA (reference sequence). CDR3 residues: CSASRLAGGTDTQYF. The DNA of the CDR3 is TGCAGTGCTAGCCGACTAGCGGGGGGCACAGATACGCAGTATTTT.

CDR3 sequence: CSVWDRHTEAFF. The CDR3 nucleotides are TGCAGCGTTTGGGACCGGCACACTGAAGCTTTCTTT. The chain joins TRBV29-1 to TRBJ1-1, with D possibly being TRBD1 (5 bases). The CDR3 extends over 12 amino acids. Trimming left V 5 bases short and J 3 bases short, with 10 bases between. The germline V gene encodes CDR1 SQVTM and CDR2 ANQGSEA.

This clonotype was seen repeatedly, ten times or more. This chain uses TRBV3-1 with TRBJ2-1; D gene ambiguous. V was cut by 5 bases and J by 7 bases, with 15 bases left in between. CDR3 size: 14 residues. Germline-derived CDR1 and CDR2 are LGHDT and YNNKEL (reference sequence). CDR3 nucleotide sequence: TGTGCCAGCAGCGCAAGCCTGGTAAGGAATGAGCAGTTCTTC. It codes for CASSASLVRNEQFF.

Ten or more counts support this clonotype. V and J are TRBV6-1 and TRBJ2-5; TRBD2 is a possible D gene (6 bases). Per germline, CDR1 MNHNS and CDR2 SASEGT. Deletions cut 2 bases from V and 3 bases from J, with 10 bases between. The CDR3 is 14 amino acids. The CDR3 sequence: CASSESGGEETQYF. The CDR3 DNA reads as TGTGCCAGCAGTGAATCGGGCGGGGAAGAGACCCAGTACTTC.

This clonotype was recorded at least ten times. The rearrangement uses TRBV28 and TRBJ2-1, with 12 nucleotides matching TRBD1. CDR1 is MDHEN and CDR2 is SYDVKM in the germline V gene. Trimming at V came to 1 base and at J to 7 bases, leaving 5 bases not matched to a gene. The CDR3 extends over 16 amino acids. Here the CDR3 reads CASSLFGTGGRNEQFF. In DNA, the CDR3 is TGTGCCAGCAGTTTATTCGGGACAGGGGGCAGGAATGAGCAGTTCTTC.

This clonotype was picked up many times. The rearrangement joins TRBV14 to TRBJ2-3; TRBD2 might be the D (6 bases). The CDR3 has 15 amino acids. The germline CDR1 and CDR2 sequences are SGHDN and FVKESK. Between the trimmed V and J ends, which lost 3 bases and 3 bases, there was a span of 13 bases. The CDR3 sequence: CASSHSLGGTDTQYF. CDR3 in DNA: TGTGCCAGCAGCCATTCACTGGGGGGAACAGATACGCAGTATTTT. The whole variable domain, remainder taken from reference TRBV14 and TRBJ2-3, is EAGVTQFPSHSVIEKGQTVTLRCDPISGHDNLYWYRRVMGKEIKFLLHFVKESKQDESGMPNNRFLAERTGGTYSTLKVQPAELEDSGVYFCASSHSLGGTDTQYFGPGTRLTVL.

This clonotype was recorded a few times. The chain employs TRBV7-2 and TRBJ2-1; a possible D gene is TRBD1 (5 bases). Germline V gene data show CDR1 as SGHTA and CDR2 as FQGNSA. Trimming pared 5 bases from V and 9 bases from J, leaving 23 bases between. The length of the CDR3 is 16 residues. The CDR3 region is CASSPQRGRTGTEQFF. The CDR3, as DNA: TGTGCCAGCAGCCCACAAAGGGGTAGAACGGGCACTGAGCAGTTCTTC.